This T cell receptor beta chain was recorded in a study of T cells in Graves' hyperthyroidism and ophthalmopathy. The CDR3 runs 15 residues. The V gene end was trimmed by 6 bases and the J gene end by 5 bases; junction bases not matched to a gene: 13. The germline V gene has CDR1 MRHNA and CDR2 SNTAGT. Pregnant or lactating patients were excluded, as were those with uncontrolled infection or other autoimmune disease. Each diagnosis drew on symptoms, thyroxine, TRAb, thyroid ultrasound and orbital computed tomography findings. Worth noting for this clonotype: The antigen remains undetermined.

The investigators amplified TCR beta CDR3 regions from RNA transcripts. First-round RT-PCR of the TCR CDR3 relied on the HTBI primer set. In TCRdb, the multiplex PCR reads were re-called with MiXCR into one record per CDR3 protein. Among fewer than 350,000 distinct CDR3 sequences listed, 13% to 15% were seen once. General study points: Ophthalmopathy, which appeared later, was predicted by the model a median roughly 6.6 months before onset.

The sequenced sample consisted of blood. The receptor was isolated from a woman aged 50 to 60 with Graves' hyperthyroidism that later progressed to Graves' ophthalmopathy. The chain combines TRBV6-4 with TRBJ2-7; 7 bases agree with TRBD1. In nucleotides, the CDR3 is TGTGCCAGCAGCGTAATGACAGGGATCGCCGACGAGCAGTACTTC. This translates into CASSVMTGIADEQYF.